The present entry profiles one T cell receptor (beta chain) with its context. Its antigen is not identified. The ends were cut back, 2 bases at V and 8 bases at J, with 13 bases in the middle. In germline, CDR1 is SEHNR, CDR2 FQNEAQ (reference sequence). This CDR3 is built from 14 residues. These data are taken from a study of beta chain features in type 1 diabetes. General observations from the study: All four CD4+ subsets from Type 1 diabetes patients carried moderately but significantly shorter TCRB CDR3s. In type 1 diabetes patients, VDJ junctions had fewer insertions; deletions at these junctions were more frequent.

One heparinised draw, averaging around 0.12 L, was taken per donor. Without exception, sorted populations had purity beyond 95%. The investigators reverse transcribed all of the isolated RNA, so they sequenced expressed TCRB transcripts. About 3.57 million reads per sample were averaged for naive, central memory and regulatory samples. The repertoire was sequenced with immunoSEQ multiplex PCR; TCRdb's copy has only in-frame clones and lacks some. Of over 40,000 clones in the sample, roughly 70% were seen once. The sequenced sample consisted of Tregs from blood. This clonotype was sampled from a woman aged 18-30 years with type 1 diabetes. This sequence joins TRBV7-9 and TRBJ1-5; possibly TRBD1 for D (5 bases). CDR3 coding DNA: TGTGCCAGCAGCTTACCCGGACACCACAAGCCCCAGCATTTT. Protein product: CASSLPGHHKPQHF.